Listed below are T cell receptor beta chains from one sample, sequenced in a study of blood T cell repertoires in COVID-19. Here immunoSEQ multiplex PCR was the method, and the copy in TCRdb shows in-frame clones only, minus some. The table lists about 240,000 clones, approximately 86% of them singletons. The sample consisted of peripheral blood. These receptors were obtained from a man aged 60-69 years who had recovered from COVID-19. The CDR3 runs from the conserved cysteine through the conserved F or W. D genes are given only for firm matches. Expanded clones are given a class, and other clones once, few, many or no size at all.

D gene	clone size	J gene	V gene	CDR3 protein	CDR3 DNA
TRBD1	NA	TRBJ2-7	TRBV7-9	CASSLAFGDRSAAQYF	TGTGCCAGCAGCTTAGCGTTCGGGGACAGGTCCGCCGCGCAGTACTTC
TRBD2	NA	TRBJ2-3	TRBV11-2	CASSLFGTSGTDTQYF	TGTGCCAGCAGCTTATTTGGGACTAGCGGCACAGATACGCAGTATTTT
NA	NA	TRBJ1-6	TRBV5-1	CASSFAGVGNNSPLHF	TGCGCCAGCAGCTTTGCAGGGGTTGGGAATAATTCACCCCTCCACTTT
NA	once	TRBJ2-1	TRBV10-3	CAISVDQMDWSSYNEQFF	TGTGCCATCAGTGTCGACCAGATGGACTGGAGCTCCTACAATGAGCAGTTCTTC
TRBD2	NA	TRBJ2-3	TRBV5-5	CASREAGEATDTQYF	TGTGCCAGCAGGGAAGCGGGGGAGGCCACAGATACGCAGTATTTT
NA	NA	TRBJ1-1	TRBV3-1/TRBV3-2	CASSQDKGGTFF	TGTGCCAGCAGCCAAGATAAGGGCGGGACTTTCTTT
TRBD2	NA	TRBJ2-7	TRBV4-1	CASSPISRGFSYEQYF	TGCGCCAGCAGCCCGATTTCGCGGGGGTTCTCCTACGAGCAGTACTTC
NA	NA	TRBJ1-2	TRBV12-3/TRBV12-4	CASSFGDYGYTF	TGTGCCAGCAGTTTTGGAGATTATGGCTACACCTTC
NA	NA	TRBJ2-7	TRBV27	CASSLGRVNYEQYF	TGTGCCAGCAGTTTGGGCAGGGTGAACTACGAGCAGTACTTC
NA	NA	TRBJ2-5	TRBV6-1	CASSERMGGGQETQYF	TGTGCCAGCAGTGAAAGAATGGGAGGAGGCCAAGAGACCCAGTACTTC
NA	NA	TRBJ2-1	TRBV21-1	CASSKVGTSGAPLDNEQFF	TGTGCCAGCAGCAAAGTTGGGACTAGCGGGGCACCTTTGGACAATGAGCAGTTCTTC
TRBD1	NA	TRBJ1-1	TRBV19	CASSLTGETEAFF	TGTGCCAGTAGTCTTACAGGGGAGACTGAAGCTTTCTTT
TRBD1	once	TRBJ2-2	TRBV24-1	CATSDPGTGSGELFF	TGTGCCACCAGTGATCCCGGGACAGGGTCCGGGGAGCTGTTTTTT
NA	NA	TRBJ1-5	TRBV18	CASSRDSNSNQPQHF	TGTGCCAGCTCACGCGACAGTAATAGCAATCAGCCCCAGCATTTT
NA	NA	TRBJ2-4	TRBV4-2	CASSQDTGGRNIQYF	TGTGCCAGCAGCCAAGATACGGGGGGCAGGAACATTCAGTACTTC
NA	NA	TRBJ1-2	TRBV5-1	CASSPPGIYGYTF	TGCGCCAGCAGCCCTCCGGGAATCTATGGCTACACCTTC